These T cell receptor beta chains were read from a single sample in a study of cytomegalovirus exposure and HLA in healthy donors. Generated by immunoSEQ multiplex PCR, the TCRdb table keeps only in-frame clones and is missing some. The profile shows approximately 100,000 clones, 77% of them singletons. Specimen: PBMCs. The source of these receptors is a man in his forties or fifties in good health and CMV-seropositive. Both conserved end residues are part of each CDR3. Each record gives: clone size, V gene, D gene, J gene, CDR3 DNA, CDR3 protein. A D gene is named only where the DNA matches it firmly. Size tells how often a clone was seen (once, few, many) or the class of an expanded clone, and some rows leave it out.

size: .; V: TRBV10-2; D: TRBD1; J: TRBJ1-2; DNA: TGCGCCAGCAGTGAGACAGGGGTTAGCTATGGCTACACCTTC; CDR3: CASSETGVSYGYTF
size: .; V: TRBV7-6; D: TRBD1; J: TRBJ2-7; DNA: TGTGCCAGCAGCGAGGGACAGGGCTACTACGAGCAGTACTTC; CDR3: CASSEGQGYYEQYF
size: .; V: TRBV13; D: .; J: TRBJ2-5; DNA: TGTGCCAGCAGCCCCACCCCGCTCGCAGGGGAGACCCAGTACTTC; CDR3: CASSPTPLAGETQYF
size: few; V: TRBV6-5; D: .; J: TRBJ2-7; DNA: TGTGCCAGCAGAGAGAGGTGGACAGCATCCTACGAGCAGTACTTC; CDR3: CASRERWTASYEQYF
size: .; V: TRBV28; D: .; J: TRBJ1-1; DNA: TGTGCCAGCACCTTGGGAAGGCGCGGGGTGAACACTGAAGCTTTCTTT; CDR3: CASTLGRRGVNTEAFF
size: .; V: TRBV2; D: TRBD1; J: TRBJ2-7; DNA: TGTGCCAGCGAGGGGACAGGGCCTCTCGAGCAGTACTTC; CDR3: CASEGTGPLEQYF
size: .; V: TRBV6-7; D: .; J: TRBJ1-2; DNA: TGTGCCAAGACAGAAATTAACTATGGCTACACCTTC; CDR3: CAKTEINYGYTF
size: .; V: TRBV5-1; D: TRBD1; J: TRBJ1-2; DNA: TGCGCCAGCAGCTTACCCGGACAGGGGGTTTTTAATTATGGCTACACCTTC; CDR3: CASSLPGQGVFNYGYTF
size: .; V: TRBV19; D: TRBD1; J: TRBJ2-7; DNA: TGTGCCAGTAGTGGCGGGACAGGACTCTCCTACGAGCAGTACTTC; CDR3: CASSGGTGLSYEQYF
size: .; V: TRBV5-5; D: TRBD1; J: TRBJ1-2; DNA: TGTGCCAGCAACCGGAGAACCGGGACAGGGGTAACAAATGGCTACACCTTC; CDR3: CASNRRTGTGVTNGYTF
size: .; V: TRBV12-5; D: TRBD1; J: TRBJ2-3; DNA: TGTGCTAGTGGCCCGCGGGGGACAGGGCCCACAGATACGCAGTATTTT; CDR3: CASGPRGTGPTDTQYF
size: .; V: TRBV29-1; D: .; J: TRBJ2-5; DNA: TGCAGCGTTGATTCAGGGTTGGAGACCCAGTACTTC; CDR3: CSVDSGLETQYF
size: .; V: TRBV28; D: .; J: TRBJ2-6; DNA: TGTGCCAGCAGTCCTATGCAGGGTTCTGGGGCCAACGGCCTGACTTTC; CDR3: CASSPMQGSGANGLTF
size: .; V: TRBV27; D: TRBD2; J: TRBJ2-5; DNA: TGTGCCAGCAGTTTACTAGCGGGGGAAGAGACCCAGTACTTC; CDR3: CASSLLAGEETQYF
size: .; V: TRBV2; D: TRBD1; J: TRBJ2-7; DNA: TGTGCCAGCAGTCGCACCCGACAGGGGGCGGCCGAGCAGTACTTC; CDR3: CASSRTRQGAAEQYF
size: few; V: TRBV9; D: .; J: TRBJ1-1; DNA: TGTGCCAGCAGCGTCAGGGCGGACACTGAAGCTTTCTTT; CDR3: CASSVRADTEAFF
size: .; V: TRBV2; D: TRBD1; J: TRBJ1-2; DNA: TGTGCCAGCAGTGTTCAGGGGGGAAATGGCTACACCTTC; CDR3: CASSVQGGNGYTF
size: .; V: TRBV11-1; D: .; J: TRBJ2-7; DNA: TGTGCCAGCAGCTTAGCGCTTTCTACCCCTTACTACGAGCAGTACTTC; CDR3: CASSLALSTPYYEQYF
size: .; V: TRBV18; D: .; J: TRBJ1-1; DNA: TGTGCCAGCTCTCCCGCGTTGAACACTGAAGCTTTCTTT; CDR3: CASSPALNTEAFF
size: .; V: TRBV23-1; D: .; J: TRBJ1-5; DNA: TGCGCCAGCAGTCAATCGAGGAGGGTATACAATCAGCCCCAGCATTTT; CDR3: CASSQSRRVYNQPQHF
size: .; V: TRBV20-1; D: .; J: TRBJ2-1; DNA: TGCAGTGCTAGAGAAGCCTATGAGCAGTTCTTC; CDR3: CSAREAYEQFF
size: .; V: TRBV6-4; D: .; J: TRBJ2-3; DNA: TGTGCCAGCAGTGACTCGATTCAGGGCAGCACAGATACGCAGTATTTT; CDR3: CASSDSIQGSTDTQYF
size: few; V: TRBV15; D: .; J: TRBJ1-6; DNA: TGTGCCACCAGCAGAGAGGACAGCAGCTCACCCCTCCACTTT; CDR3: CATSREDSSSPLHF
size: .; V: TRBV27; D: .; J: TRBJ2-3; DNA: TGTGCCAGCAGGCGCGGTCGGGGGTCCGGAGATACGCAGTATTTT; CDR3: CASRRGRGSGDTQYF
size: .; V: TRBV7-2; D: .; J: TRBJ2-6; DNA: TGTGCCAGCAGCTTACAGGGGCTACTTACTCTCTCTGGGGCCAACGGCCTGACTTTC; CDR3: CASSLQGLLTLSGANGLTF
size: .; V: TRBV5-1; D: .; J: TRBJ2-5; DNA: TGCGCCAGTGGCCCCTCTCGGGATACCCAGTACTTC; CDR3: CASGPSRDTQYF
size: .; V: TRBV14; D: TRBD1; J: TRBJ2-7; DNA: TGTGCCAGCAGCCAAGGGCAAATATCACAATACCGGGACAGAGTTCGGCAGTACTTC; CDR3: CASSQGQISQYRDRVRQYF
size: .; V: TRBV28; D: .; J: TRBJ2-7; DNA: TGTGCCAGCAGCCCGGGACAAAACTACGAGCAGTACTTC; CDR3: CASSPGQNYEQYF
size: .; V: TRBV19; D: .; J: TRBJ2-5; DNA: TGTGCCAGTAGTCTCATGTCTTCGCCGGGAGAGACCCAGTACTTC; CDR3: CASSLMSSPGETQYF
size: .; V: TRBV27; D: .; J: TRBJ1-1; DNA: TGTGCCAGCAGTCTCCGACAGAACACTGAAGCTTTCTTT; CDR3: CASSLRQNTEAFF
size: few; V: TRBV11-1; D: .; J: TRBJ1-1; DNA: TGTGCCAGCAGCCGCAGCGACGAGAGGTTATATTTTCCTGAAGCTTTCTTT; CDR3: CASSRSDERLYFPEAFF
size: .; V: TRBV6-4; D: .; J: TRBJ2-3; DNA: TGTGCCAGCAGCTCAGAGTGGAAGGAGGCGCAGTATTTT; CDR3: CASSSEWKEAQYF
size: .; V: TRBV28; D: .; J: TRBJ2-6; DNA: TGTGCCAGCATCCGTGGTGGCAGGGCTGGGGCCAACGTCCTGACTTTC; CDR3: CASIRGGRAGANVLTF
size: .; V: TRBV7-2; D: TRBD1; J: TRBJ1-1; DNA: TGTGCCAGCAGCTTGCCAATCCAAGGGGGCTCGGGCACTGAAGCTTTCTTT; CDR3: CASSLPIQGGSGTEAFF
size: .; V: TRBV5-1; D: .; J: TRBJ2-3; DNA: TGCGCCAGCAGCTTTGCGGGGGCGGGACCAGATACGCAGTATTTT; CDR3: CASSFAGAGPDTQYF
size: .; V: TRBV7-9; D: TRBD2; J: TRBJ2-7; DNA: TGTTCCAGCAGCCTCCCAGCGGGGGGGCCAGTCTACGAGCAGTACTTC; CDR3: CSSSLPAGGPVYEQYF
size: .; V: TRBV19; D: TRBD1; J: TRBJ2-7; DNA: TGTGCCAGTAGTAACTACAGGGGAGCCTACGAGCAGTACTTC; CDR3: CASSNYRGAYEQYF
size: .; V: TRBV7-9; D: TRBD1; J: TRBJ1-2; DNA: TGTGCCAGCAGCTTAGGGACAGGGATTGACGGCTACACCTTC; CDR3: CASSLGTGIDGYTF
size: .; V: TRBV5-1; D: .; J: TRBJ2-7; DNA: TGCGCCAGCAGCAGAACACCGCCCTCCTACGAGCAGTACTTC; CDR3: CASSRTPPSYEQYF
size: .; V: TRBV7-2; D: TRBD1; J: TRBJ2-1; DNA: TGTGCCAGCAGCTTAGTACCTTGGGACAGGGAGAGCCGTTATGAGCAGTTCTTC; CDR3: CASSLVPWDRESRYEQFF
size: .; V: TRBV5-7; D: TRBD1; J: TRBJ1-5; DNA: TGTGCCAGCAGCTTAATCGGGACAGCGGACCCGACTGCCAATCAGCCCCAGCATTTT; CDR3: CASSLIGTADPTANQPQHF
size: few; V: TRBV28; D: .; J: TRBJ1-5; DNA: TGTGCCAGCAGTTTGGCAGGGGATGGCAATCAGCCCCAGCATTTT; CDR3: CASSLAGDGNQPQHF
size: .; V: TRBV5-1; D: .; J: TRBJ2-5; DNA: TGCGCCAGCGAAGGAGTTAATGAAGAGACCCAGTACTTC; CDR3: CASEGVNEETQYF
size: .; V: TRBV7-9; D: .; J: TRBJ2-7; DNA: TGTGCCAGCAGCCATGACAGCGATAGCTCCTACGAGCAGTACTTC; CDR3: CASSHDSDSSYEQYF
size: .; V: TRBV7-3; D: .; J: TRBJ1-6; DNA: TGTGCCAGCAGCTTATTGGGGGGTTCGGGAAATTCACCCCTCCACTTT; CDR3: CASSLLGGSGNSPLHF
size: .; V: TRBV6-1; D: .; J: TRBJ1-5; DNA: TGTGCCAGCAGTGAACGCGCAGGGAAGAATCAGCCCCAGCATTTT; CDR3: CASSERAGKNQPQHF
size: .; V: TRBV27; D: TRBD2; J: TRBJ2-3; DNA: TGTGCCAGCTTCCGGGGGGGTTACACAGATACGCAGTATTTT; CDR3: CASFRGGYTDTQYF
size: .; V: TRBV5-4; D: .; J: TRBJ1-4; DNA: TGTGCCAGCAGCTTGGCGCAGGGGACTAATGAAAAACTGTTTTTT; CDR3: CASSLAQGTNEKLFF
size: .; V: TRBV11-2; D: TRBD2; J: TRBJ2-3; DNA: TGTGCCAGCAGCTTAGGACTAGCAGTACGGGCAGATACGCAGTATTTT; CDR3: CASSLGLAVRADTQYF
size: .; V: TRBV18; D: TRBD1; J: TRBJ2-3; DNA: TGTGCCAGCTCACCACTTGGACAGGGTGCACAGAATACGCAGTATTTT; CDR3: CASSPLGQGAQNTQYF
size: few; V: TRBV6-5; D: .; J: TRBJ2-7; DNA: TGTGCCAGCAGTTTCCAGTCCGAGCAGTACTTC; CDR3: CASSFQSEQYF